This TCR beta chain was documented in a study of blood T cell repertoires in COVID-19. Cohorts were determined from participant-reported clinical history. The recovered donors of Cohort 3 showed two negative PCRs, clearance, or symptom resolution. The CDR3 length is 13 residues. Deletions cut 6 bases from V and 11 bases from J, with 19 bases between. Germline V gene data show CDR1 as MNHEY and CDR2 as SVGAGI. Authors' processing steps: Using reference gene primer amplification, nucleated cell counts were estimated. The protocol was immunoSEQ multiplex PCR, while the TCRdb copy is restricted to in-frame clones and leaves out a portion. That table furnishes V, J and clone size, whereas the DNA furnished D and trimming. This table holds about 130,000 clones, less than 90% found once.

The sequencing sample was made of PBMCs or T cells enriched from blood (not recorded which). The receptor comes from a man aged 30 to 45 who had recovered from COVID-19. The rearrangement links TRBV6-5 to TRBJ1-2; weak D call: TRBD1 (6 bases). This chain's CDR3 is CASSARQGQWYTF. CDR3 coding DNA: TGTGCCAGCAGCGCCCGTCAGGGGCAGTGGTACACCTTC.